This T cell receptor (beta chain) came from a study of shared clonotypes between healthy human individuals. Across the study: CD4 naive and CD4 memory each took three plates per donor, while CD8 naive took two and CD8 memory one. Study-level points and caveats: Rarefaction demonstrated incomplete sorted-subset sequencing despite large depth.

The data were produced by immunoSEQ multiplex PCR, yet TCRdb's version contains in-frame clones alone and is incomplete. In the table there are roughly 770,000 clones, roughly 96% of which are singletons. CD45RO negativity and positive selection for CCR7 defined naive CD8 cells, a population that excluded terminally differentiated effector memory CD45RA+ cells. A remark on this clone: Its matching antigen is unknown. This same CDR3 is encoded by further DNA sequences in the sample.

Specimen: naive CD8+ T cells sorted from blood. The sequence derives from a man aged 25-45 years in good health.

The CDR3 DNA sequence: TGTGCCAGCAGTTTGGGACAGGGAATTCAGCCCCAGCATTTT. Amino acids: CASSLGQGIQPQHF. J is TRBJ1-5 and V is TRBV27, with 9 bases lining up with TRBD1. CDR1 and CDR2 (germline): MNHEY, SMNVEV (reference sequence). This CDR3 comprises 14 residues. With V trimmed by 3 bases and J by 6 bases, 3 bases remained unmatched.